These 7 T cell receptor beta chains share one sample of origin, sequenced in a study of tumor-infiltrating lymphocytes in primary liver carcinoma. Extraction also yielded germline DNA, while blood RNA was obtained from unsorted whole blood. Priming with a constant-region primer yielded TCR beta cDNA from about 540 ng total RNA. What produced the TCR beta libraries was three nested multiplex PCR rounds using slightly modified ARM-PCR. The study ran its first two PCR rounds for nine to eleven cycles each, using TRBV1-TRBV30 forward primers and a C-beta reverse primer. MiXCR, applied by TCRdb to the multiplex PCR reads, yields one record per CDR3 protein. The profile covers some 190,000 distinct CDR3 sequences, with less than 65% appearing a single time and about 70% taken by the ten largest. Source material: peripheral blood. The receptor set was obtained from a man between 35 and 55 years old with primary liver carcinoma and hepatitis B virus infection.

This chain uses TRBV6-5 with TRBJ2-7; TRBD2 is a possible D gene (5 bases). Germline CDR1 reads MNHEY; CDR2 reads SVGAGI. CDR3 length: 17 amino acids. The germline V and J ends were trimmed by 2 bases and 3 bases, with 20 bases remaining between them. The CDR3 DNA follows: TGTGCCAGCAGTTACCTCCCACGCGGCCCCCGGGGCTACGAGCAGTACTTC. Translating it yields CASSYLPRGPRGYEQYF.

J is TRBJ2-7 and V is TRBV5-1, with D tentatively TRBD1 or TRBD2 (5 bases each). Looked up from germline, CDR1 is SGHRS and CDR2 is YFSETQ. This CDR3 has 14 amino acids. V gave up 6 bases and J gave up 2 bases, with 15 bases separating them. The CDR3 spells CASTSGPGAYEQYF. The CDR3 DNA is TGCGCCAGCACCTCGGGGCCTGGGGCCTACGAGCAGTACTTC.

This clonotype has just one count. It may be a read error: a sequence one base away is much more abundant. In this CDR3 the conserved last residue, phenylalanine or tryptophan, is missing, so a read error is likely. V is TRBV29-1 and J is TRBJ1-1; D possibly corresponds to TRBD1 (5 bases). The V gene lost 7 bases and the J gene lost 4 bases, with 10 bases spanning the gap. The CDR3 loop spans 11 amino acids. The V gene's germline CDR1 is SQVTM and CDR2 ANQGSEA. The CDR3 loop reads CSGGIGTEAFY. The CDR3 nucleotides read TGCAGCGGGGGGATTGGCACTGAAGCTTTCTAT.

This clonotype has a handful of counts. The CDR3 reads CASRPPGDTQYF. The DNA for the CDR3 is TGTGCCAGCAGGCCACCTGGAGATACGCAGTATTTT. The J gene is TRBJ2-3, the V gene TRBV6-2 or TRBV6-3; no clear D. Trimming cost V 6 bases and J 5 bases, with 9 bases left between them. Per the germline V gene, CDR1 is MNHEY and CDR2 is SVGEGT. CDR3 length equals 12 residues.

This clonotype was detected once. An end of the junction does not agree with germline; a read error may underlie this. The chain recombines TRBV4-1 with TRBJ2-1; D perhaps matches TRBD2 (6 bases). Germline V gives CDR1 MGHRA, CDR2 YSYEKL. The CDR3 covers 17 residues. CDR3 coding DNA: TGCGCCAGCAACCAAGATGAGGAGGGAGGCCATTACAATGAGCAGTTCTTC. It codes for CASNQDEEGGHYNEQFF.

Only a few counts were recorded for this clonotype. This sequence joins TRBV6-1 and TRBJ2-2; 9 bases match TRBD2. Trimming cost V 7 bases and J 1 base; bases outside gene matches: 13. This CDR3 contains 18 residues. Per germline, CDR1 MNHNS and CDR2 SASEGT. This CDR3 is CASTPASGTTLNTGELFF. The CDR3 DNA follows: TGTGCCAGCACCCCGGCTAGCGGGACGACCTTGAACACCGGGGAGCTGTTTTTT.

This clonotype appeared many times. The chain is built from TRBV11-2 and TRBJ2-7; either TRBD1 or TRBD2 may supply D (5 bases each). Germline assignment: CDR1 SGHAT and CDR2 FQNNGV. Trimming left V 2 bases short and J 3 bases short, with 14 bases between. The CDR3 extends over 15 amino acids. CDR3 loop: CASSLIRGRDYEQYF. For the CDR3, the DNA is TGTGCCAGCAGCTTAATCCGGGGCCGCGACTACGAGCAGTACTTC.